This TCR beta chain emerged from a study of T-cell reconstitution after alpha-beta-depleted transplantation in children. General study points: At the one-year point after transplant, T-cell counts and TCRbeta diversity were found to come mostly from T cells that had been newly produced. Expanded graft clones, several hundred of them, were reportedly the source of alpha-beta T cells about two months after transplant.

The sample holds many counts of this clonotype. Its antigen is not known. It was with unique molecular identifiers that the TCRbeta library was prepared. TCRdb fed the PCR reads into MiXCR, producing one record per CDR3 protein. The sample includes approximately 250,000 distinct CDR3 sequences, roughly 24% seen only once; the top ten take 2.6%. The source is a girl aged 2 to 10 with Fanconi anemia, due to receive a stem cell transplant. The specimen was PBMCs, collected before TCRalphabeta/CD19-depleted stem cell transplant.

In DNA form, the CDR3 reads TGTGCCAGCAGTAAGACTAGATTCTACGAGCAGTACTTC. Its protein product is CASSKTRFYEQYF. This chain uses TRBV12-3 or TRBV12-4 with TRBJ2-7; tentative D call: TRBD2 (6 bases). V gave up 5 bases and J gave up 3 bases, with 11 bases separating them. The CDR3 is 13 residues long.